The 9 T cell receptor beta chains presented below share a single source sample, sequenced in a study of blood T cell repertoires in COVID-19 (TCRdb year 2020). Receptor libraries were prepared by the immunoSEQ multiplex PCR assay. TCRdb retrieved this table from immuneACCESS and kept in-frame rearrangements only. Not all clones are present; in checked studies, unresolved V genes account for under half, and no reason is known for the remainder. Across this sample there are some 90,000 clones, with 89% seen only once. 8.5% to 10% of the sample goes to the ten largest clones. Input material: peripheral blood. The receptors here all came from a man aged 45-65 years with acute or convalescent COVID-19.

This chain uses TRBV27 with TRBJ2-1, with TRBD1 matching over 9 bases. This CDR3 spans 15 amino acids. The germline CDR1 and CDR2 sequences are MNHEY and SMNVEV (reference sequence). V was clipped by 1 base and J by 7 bases; unmatched bases: 5. The CDR3 DNA reads TGTGCCAGCAGTTTATTGGGGACAGGGATTAATGAGCAGTTCTTC. Its translation: CASSLLGTGINEQFF.

J is TRBJ1-4 and V is TRBV14; D is perhaps TRBD1 (6 bases). This CDR3 is built from 15 residues. Between the trimmed V and J ends, which lost 4 bases and 6 bases, there was a span of 15 bases. Germline V gene sequence: CDR1 SGHDN, CDR2 FVKESK. This CDR3 reads CASSPRWGGDEKLFF. The CDR3 DNA reads TGTGCCAGCAGCCCTCGGTGGGGGGGCGATGAAAAACTGTTTTTT. Drawing the rest from reference TRBV14 and TRBJ1-4, the complete variable domain is EAGVTQFPSHSVIEKGQTVTLRCDPISGHDNLYWYRRVMGKEIKFLLHFVKESKQDESGMPNNRFLAERTGGTYSTLKVQPAELEDSGVYFCASSPRWGGDEKLFFGSGTQLSVL.

This chain connects TRBV28 to TRBJ1-2, with 10 bases lining up with TRBD1. J gave up 5 bases and V 6 bases, and 6 bases lay outside the gene matches. The CDR3 sequence is 14 residues long. Per the germline V gene, CDR1 is MDHEN and CDR2 is SYDVKM. CDR3 DNA sequence: TGTGCCAGCAGGCCCCCGGGACAGGGGTATGGCTACACCTTC. Amino acids: CASRPPGQGYGYTF.

The chain combines TRBV7-5 with TRBJ2-2; the table's D gene call, TRBD2, was not cross checked with the DNA. TRBV7-5 constitutes a pseudogene. The length of the CDR3 is 18 residues. The CDR3 sequence is CVRSLEAFGGEITGELFF. The CDR3 nucleotides read TGTGTCAGAAGCTTAGAGGCTTTTGGCGGGGAGATTACCGGGGAGCTGTTTTTT.

The V gene is TRBV30, the J gene TRBJ2-5; perhaps TRBD2 as D (7 bases). The V end lost 5 bases, the J end lost 9 bases, and 16 bases lay between the germline ends. Germline V lookup: CDR1 GTSNPN, CDR2 SVGIG (reference sequence). The CDR3 contains 12 residues. The CDR3 DNA reads as TGTGCCTGGGGGGGGGCGGAGTGGTCCCAGTACTTC. This codes for CAWGGAEWSQYF.

The genes are TRBV6-6 and TRBJ1-2, with 8 positions matching TRBD1. This CDR3 contains 13 residues. Germline CDR1 is MNHNY and CDR2 is SVGAGI (reference sequence). V shed 4 bases, J shed 8 bases, and the junction held 6 bases outside the gene matches. The CDR3 loop reads CASSFQGARGYTF. The DNA for the CDR3 is TGTGCCAGCAGTTTTCAGGGGGCGCGGGGCTACACCTTC.

This chain joins TRBV6-5 and TRBJ1-2; no firm D call. The CDR3 is 14 residues long. Trimming pared 1 base from V and 1 base from J, leaving 7 bases between. Germline CDR1 MNHEY, CDR2 SVGAGI. The CDR3 spells CASSYYGDNYGYTF. CDR3 bases: TGTGCCAGCAGTTACTACGGGGATAACTATGGCTACACCTTC.

The gene calls are TRBV19 and TRBJ2-1; 9 bases are a match to TRBD1. CDR1 and CDR2 from the germline V gene are LNHDA and SQIVND (reference sequence). The CDR3 loop spans 15 amino acids. The V and J ends lost 6 bases and 9 bases, in that order; junction bases with no gene match: 12. The CDR3 region is CASRVGGTGSVEQFF. The CDR3 nucleotides read TGTGCCAGTAGGGTTGGGGGGACAGGGAGTGTTGAGCAGTTCTTC.

The chain combines TRBV29-1 with TRBJ1-1, with a weak D call TRBD1 (5 bases). The V and J ends lost 7 bases and 4 bases respectively, with 16 bases between them. The CDR3 totals 13 residues. In germline, CDR1 is SQVTM, CDR2 ANQGSEA. CDR3: CSAFSLGGTEAFF. The CDR3 bases are TGCAGCGCATTCTCCCTGGGGGGCACTGAAGCTTTCTTT.